This paragraph reports one TCR beta chain. Profiling relied on immunoSEQ multiplex PCR, and the TCRdb table lists in-frame clones only, not all of them. The repertoire holds 90,000 to 130,000 clones, with about 83% as singletons. The data originate from a study of blood T cell repertoires in COVID-19. Across the whole study: Spain, Italy and the United States supplied samples that represented acute and convalescent COVID-19. Sources were T cells, B-cell-depleted T cells, or PBMCs; the material itself was cDNA or gDNA.

Germline V CDR1 and CDR2: SGHTA, FQGTGA. V lost 4 bases and J lost 4, with 11 bases in between. CDR3 length: 14 residues. The chain combines TRBV7-3 with TRBJ1-3, with unresolved D. Sample: peripheral blood. This receptor was obtained from a woman in her 70s with acute or convalescent COVID-19. The CDR3 DNA is TGTGCCAGCAGCTCCGGTGCGGGGGGAAACACCATATATTTT. Protein product: CASSSGAGGNTIYF.